Listed below are T cell receptor beta chains from one sample, sequenced in a study of cytomegalovirus exposure and HLA in healthy donors. Data came from immunoSEQ multiplex PCR; TCRdb stores just in-frame clones and leaves some out. The table shows approximately 120,000 clones, with around 80% occurring only once. Sequencing was carried out using PBMCs. The source is a female donor in good health and CMV-seronegative. Each CDR3 is given with its conserved first and last residue. A D gene is named only where the DNA matches it firmly.

cdr3_aa: CSSTVGNQPQHF
d_call: .
j_call: TRBJ1-5
v_call: TRBV7-9
cdr3_length: 12

cdr3_aa: CAWKGGVGTEAFF
d_call: .
j_call: TRBJ1-1
v_call: TRBV30
cdr3_length: 13

cdr3_aa: CASSLLAGGMINEQFF
d_call: TRBD2
j_call: TRBJ2-1
v_call: TRBV5-4
cdr3_length: 16

cdr3_aa: CAWSVRGDGEQYF
d_call: TRBD2
j_call: TRBJ2-7
v_call: TRBV30
cdr3_length: 13

cdr3_aa: CASSPTGYGYTF
d_call: .
j_call: TRBJ1-2
v_call: TRBV11-2
cdr3_length: 12

cdr3_aa: CASSEIRGGTGELFF
d_call: TRBD2
j_call: TRBJ2-2
v_call: TRBV6-1
cdr3_length: 15

cdr3_aa: CATSRESSTFRNQPQHF
d_call: .
j_call: TRBJ1-5
v_call: TRBV15
cdr3_length: 17

cdr3_aa: CASSNLGRPQFF
d_call: .
j_call: TRBJ2-1
v_call: TRBV21-1
cdr3_length: 12

cdr3_aa: CASSGSPGYGYTF
d_call: .
j_call: TRBJ1-2
v_call: TRBV6-1
cdr3_length: 13

cdr3_aa: CASSLSARYSYEQYF
d_call: .
j_call: TRBJ2-7
v_call: TRBV27
cdr3_length: 15

cdr3_aa: CSVDSGETDTQYF
d_call: TRBD2
j_call: TRBJ2-3
v_call: TRBV29-1
cdr3_length: 13

cdr3_aa: CASSIRMGTGNTGELFF
d_call: TRBD1
j_call: TRBJ2-2
v_call: TRBV19
cdr3_length: 17

cdr3_aa: CATATTGRSSYEQYF
d_call: .
j_call: TRBJ2-7
v_call: TRBV19
cdr3_length: 15

cdr3_aa: CASSLTAGTDTQYF
d_call: .
j_call: TRBJ2-3
v_call: TRBV7-3
cdr3_length: 14

cdr3_aa: CASSRDRVDTEAFF
d_call: TRBD1
j_call: TRBJ1-1
v_call: TRBV2
cdr3_length: 14

cdr3_aa: CAIRDSLNQPQHF
d_call: .
j_call: TRBJ1-5
v_call: TRBV10-3
cdr3_length: 13

cdr3_aa: CASSYGGQMNTEAFF
d_call: .
j_call: TRBJ1-1
v_call: TRBV6-5
cdr3_length: 15

cdr3_aa: CASSQDLAGNQPQHF
d_call: .
j_call: TRBJ1-5
v_call: TRBV4-1
cdr3_length: 15

cdr3_aa: CASSLSGGDTYNEQFF
d_call: .
j_call: TRBJ2-1
v_call: TRBV27
cdr3_length: 16

cdr3_aa: CAWTYGLAGSTDTQYF
d_call: TRBD2
j_call: TRBJ2-3
v_call: TRBV30
cdr3_length: 16

cdr3_aa: CASSLVGGAGETQYF
d_call: TRBD2
j_call: TRBJ2-5
v_call: TRBV7-2
cdr3_length: 15

cdr3_aa: CASRPQGSSNQPQHF
d_call: .
j_call: TRBJ1-5
v_call: TRBV12-2
cdr3_length: 15

cdr3_aa: CASSASPGQGPAGEQYF
d_call: TRBD1
j_call: TRBJ2-3
v_call: TRBV13
cdr3_length: 17

cdr3_aa: CASEVPGTAYGYTF
d_call: .
j_call: TRBJ1-2
v_call: TRBV6-6
cdr3_length: 14

cdr3_aa: CASSQDAANYGYTF
d_call: .
j_call: TRBJ1-2
v_call: TRBV4-3
cdr3_length: 14

cdr3_aa: CASSLPGGNGYTF
d_call: TRBD1
j_call: TRBJ1-2
v_call: TRBV5-4
cdr3_length: 13

cdr3_aa: CASSLAGGREKLFF
d_call: .
j_call: TRBJ1-4
v_call: TRBV5-6
cdr3_length: 14

cdr3_aa: CATSTGFGGGTEAFF
d_call: .
j_call: TRBJ1-1
v_call: TRBV15
cdr3_length: 15

cdr3_aa: CASSPSSGETQYF
d_call: .
j_call: TRBJ2-5
v_call: TRBV18
cdr3_length: 13

cdr3_aa: CAGRRGRGQPQHF
d_call: .
j_call: TRBJ1-5
v_call: TRBV5-3
cdr3_length: 13

cdr3_aa: CAARGVGNEQFF
d_call: TRBD2
j_call: TRBJ2-1
v_call: TRBV2
cdr3_length: 12

cdr3_aa: CASSLIGGPGETQYF
d_call: .
j_call: TRBJ2-5
v_call: TRBV11-2
cdr3_length: 15

cdr3_aa: CASSPSGTGAGYTF
d_call: TRBD1
j_call: TRBJ1-2
v_call: TRBV18
cdr3_length: 14